This passage covers 20 T cell receptor beta chains from one sample sequenced in a study of Graves' ophthalmopathy and Graves' hyperthyroidism. The TCR beta CDR3 regions underwent amplification from RNA transcripts. An opening RT-PCR round employed HTBI primers and preceded a second-round multiplex PCR. TCRdb ran MiXCR on the multiplex PCR reads and lists one entry per CDR3 protein. The data contain roughly 410,000 distinct CDR3 sequences, approximately 15% of them singletons. The specimen was peripheral blood. Receptor source: a woman aged 18-29 years with stable Graves' hyperthyroidism.

This clonotype was seen repeatedly, ten times or more. V and J are TRBV7-8 and TRBJ2-7; 7 bases are a match to TRBD1. Germline assignment: CDR1 SGHVS and CDR2 FQNEAQ. This CDR3 has 17 amino acids. V gave up 1 base and J gave up 3 bases; unmatched junction bases: 12. The CDR3: CASSLGWTRDSYYEQYF. The CDR3 bases are TGTGCCAGCAGCTTAGGGTGGACCCGGGACAGTTACTACGAGCAGTACTTC.

This clonotype was found many times. At one boundary the junction diverges from the germline segment, which might be a read error. The chain has TRBV20-1 and TRBJ2-5, with 12 bases fitting TRBD2. In germline, CDR1 is DFQATT, CDR2 SNEGSKA (reference sequence). There are 15 residues in the CDR3. CDR3 protein: CSAIVGGGLAGLNIF. The CDR3 DNA reads as TGCAGTGCTATAGTCGGTGGTGGACTAGCGGGGCTAAATATCTTC.

This clonotype occurred many times. The chain joins TRBV27 to TRBJ1-2; 7 bases are a match to TRBD1. The CDR3 contains 13 residues. V lost 6 bases and J lost 6; bases outside the gene matches: 7. CDR1 is MNHEY and CDR2 is SMNVEV in the germline V gene (reference sequence). CDR3 sequence reads: CASSSTGYNGYTF. CDR3 coding DNA: TGTGCCAGCAGCTCGACAGGGTACAATGGCTACACCTTC.

This clonotype was picked up many times. The rearrangement uses TRBV15 and TRBJ2-5; D gene unclear. The V gene's germline CDR1 is LNHNV and CDR2 YYDKDF (reference sequence). The CDR3 extends over 13 amino acids. Trimming removed 5 bases at V and 5 bases at J, with 12 bases between. The CDR3 DNA reads as TGTGCCACCAGCGGTGATTTCGGGGAGACCCAGTACTTC. Translated, it gives CATSGDFGETQYF. The whole variable domain, remainder taken from reference TRBV15 and TRBJ2-5, is DAMVIQNPRYQVTQFGKPVTLSCSQTLNHNVMYWYQQKSSQAPKLLFHYYDKDFNNEADTPDNFQSRRPNTSFCFLDIRSPGLGDTAMYLCATSGDFGETQYFGPGTRLLVL.

This clonotype was counted at least ten times. The gene calls are TRBV2 and TRBJ1-5; a possible D gene is TRBD1 (6 bases). CDR3 size: 15 residues. With 8 bases removed from V and 6 bases from J, the gap between germline ends came to 20 bases. Germline V lookup: CDR1 SNHLY, CDR2 FYNNEI. Written as DNA, the CDR3 is TGTGCCAGCGCCCACTACCTTTACAGGGTTCAGCCCCAGCATTTT. Translation gives CASAHYLYRVQPQHF.

This clonotype was observed at least ten times. V and J are TRBV12-3 or TRBV12-4 and TRBJ1-2; 12 bases fit TRBD1. The length of the CDR3 is 14 residues. V dropped 6 bases and J dropped 4; count of bases not matched to a gene: 3. The CDR3 region is CASRGQGASYGYTF. CDR3 nucleotides: TGTGCCAGCAGGGGACAGGGGGCAAGCTATGGCTACACCTTC.

This clonotype came up many times. This chain uses TRBV7-2 with TRBJ2-5, with TRBD2 matching 10 bases. J gave up 4 bases and V 4 bases, and 9 bases lay outside the gene matches. Germline V gene lookup returns CDR1 SGHTA and CDR2 FQGNSA. CDR3 length: 16 amino acids. The CDR3 region is CASSYLAGVRGETQYF. CDR3 DNA sequence: TGTGCCAGCAGCTACCTAGCGGGGGTTCGGGGAGAGACCCAGTACTTC.

This clonotype has more than one count but fewer than ten. The chain employs TRBV25-1 and TRBJ2-2; D gene uncertain. The CDR3 has 14 residues. Germline CDR1 and CDR2: MGHDK and SYGVNS. Trimming removed 2 bases from V and 7 bases from J, with 11 bases in between. CDR3 loop: CASSERLGIGELFF. The CDR3 DNA is TGTGCCAGCAGTGAACGTCTGGGTATCGGGGAGCTGTTTTTT.

This clonotype showed up many times. A read error is possible here, since a much larger clone lies one base away. This chain joins TRBV12-3 or TRBV12-4 and TRBJ1-1; no firm D call. CDR3 length: 13 amino acids. For the CDR3, the DNA is TGTGCCAGCAGTCCGACCGAGGGAACTGGAGCTTTCTTT. Translation gives CASSPTEGTGAFF.

The table lists this clonotype with many counts. The chain joins TRBV11-1 to TRBJ2-5, with TRBD2 as a possible D gene (6 bases). Deletions cut 3 bases from V and 2 bases from J, with 19 bases between. The CDR3 contains 17 residues. Germline loops: CDR1 SGHAT, CDR2 FQDESV (reference sequence). The CDR3 spells CASSFGVGRGIQETQYF. The CDR3 DNA sequence: TGTGCCAGCAGCTTCGGGGTGGGACGGGGGATACAAGAGACCCAGTACTTC.

On this clonotype: Given a much more abundant clone one base away, this may be a read error. For the CDR3, the DNA is TGTGCCAGCAGCCGCGCAACAGCTCAAGAGATCCAGTACTTC. It is translated as CASSRATAQEIQYF. The gene calls are TRBV3-1 and TRBJ2-5; D is unclear. The length of the CDR3 is 14 residues. Germline V gives CDR1 LGHDT, CDR2 YNNKEL (reference sequence).

In this sample, this clonotype turned up many times. CDR3 sequence (DNA): TGTGCCACCAGCAGAGATTATGGAGGGGGTTCGAGCTCTGGGGCCAACGTCCTGACTTTC. Its protein product is CATSRDYGGGSSSGANVLTF. The chain joins TRBV15 to TRBJ2-6, with D perhaps given as TRBD1 or TRBD2 (6 bases each). This CDR3 has 20 residues. V lost 0 bases and J 0 bases, leaving 18 bases between the germline ends. The germline V gene encodes CDR1 LNHNV and CDR2 YYDKDF (reference sequence).

In this sample, this clonotype turned up many times. This sequence joins TRBV15 and TRBJ1-1; D may be TRBD1 (5 bases). V gave up 5 bases and J gave up 6 bases, with 16 bases separating them. This CDR3 is built from 14 residues. From germline, CDR1 is LNHNV and CDR2 YYDKDF (reference sequence). CDR3 loop: CATSPTGGWAEAFF. Written as DNA, the CDR3 is TGTGCCACCAGCCCAACCGGGGGGTGGGCTGAAGCTTTCTTT.

This clonotype was detected ten times or more. J is TRBJ1-5 and V is TRBV6-5; D is possibly TRBD1 (6 bases). The CDR3 has 15 residues. V shed 0 bases and J shed 4 bases, with 10 bases lying between them. The germline gives CDR1 MNHEY, CDR2 SVGAGI. The CDR3 protein is CASSYSGGQNQPQHF. The CDR3 DNA reads as TGTGCCAGCAGTTACTCAGGGGGGCAGAATCAGCCCCAGCATTTT.

This clonotype was observed at least ten times. The chain recombines TRBV20-1 with TRBJ1-6, with D tentatively TRBD1 (6 bases). Germline lookup yields CDR1 DFQATT and CDR2 SNEGSKA (reference sequence). The CDR3 is made up of 15 amino acids. Trimming removed 1 base from V and 7 bases from J, with 14 bases in between. This CDR3 is CSARGDTLPNSPLHF. DNA of the CDR3: TGCAGTGCTAGAGGGGACACGCTACCGAATTCACCCCTCCACTTT.

Many counts were recorded for this clonotype. The rearrangement links TRBV6-2 or TRBV6-3 to TRBJ1-1; TRBD1 matches 8 bases. CDR3 length equals 14 residues. CDR1 MNHEY and CDR2 SVGEGT come from the germline V gene. Germline trimming cut 2 bases from V and 10 bases from J; bases unmatched to any gene: 9. The CDR3 loop is CASSYGRQGLGAFF. The CDR3 bases are TGTGCCAGCAGTTACGGAAGACAGGGGCTCGGAGCTTTCTTT.

This clonotype was seen a few times. The chain has TRBV3-1 and TRBJ1-1; D is ambiguous. V lost 1 base and J lost 7, with 10 bases in between. The V gene's germline CDR1 is LGHDT and CDR2 YNNKEL (reference sequence). CDR3 length: 13 amino acids. DNA of the CDR3: TGTGCCAGCAGCCAAGTTCGGGGAGGTGAAGCTTTCTTT. This codes for CASSQVRGGEAFF.

A word on this clonotype: The CDR3 end shows no conserved phenylalanine or tryptophan, and so a read error is likely. The V call is TRBV6-1, the J call TRBJ1-1; D gene uncertain. Looked up from germline, CDR1 is MNHNS and CDR2 is SASEGT. This CDR3 has 14 residues. The V end was cut by 5 bases, the J end by 1 base, with 11 bases between. The CDR3 nucleotides are TGTGCCAGCAGTCCCGGATACAAGAACACTGAAGCTTTCTAT. It encodes CASSPGYKNTEAFY.

This clonotype showed up many times. The chain recombines TRBV27 with TRBJ1-2; unclear D gene. The CDR3 totals 13 residues. CDR1 and CDR2 from the germline V gene are MNHEY and SMNVEV (reference sequence). The V and J ends lost 6 bases and 7 bases respectively, with 15 bases between them. The CDR3 region has the DNA TGTGCCAGCAGCCGCCGTGATCTTGGTGGCTACACCTTC. It specifies CASSRRDLGGYTF.

This clonotype was picked up many times. The J gene is TRBJ1-2, the V gene TRBV11-2, with no clear D. CDR1 SGHAT and CDR2 FQNNGV come from the germline V gene. V was trimmed by 1 base and J by 4 bases, leaving 10 bases between them. The CDR3 is made up of 14 amino acids. This chain's CDR3 is CASSLALGSYGYTF. CDR3 nucleotides: TGTGCCAGCAGCTTAGCTCTGGGAAGCTATGGCTACACCTTC. The full variable domain, in which reference TRBV11-2 and TRBJ1-2 provide the parts outside the CDR3, is EAGVAQSPRYKIIEKRQSVAFWCNPISGHATLYWYQQILGQGPKLLIQFQNNGVVDDSQLPKDRFSAERLKGVDSTLKIQPAKLEDSAVYLCASSLALGSYGYTFGSGTRLTVV.